This TCR beta chain was captured in a study of blood T cell repertoires in COVID-19. Looking at the study overall: The cDNA or gDNA used as material had been derived from T cells, B-cell-depleted T cells, or PBMCs.

Cohort 3 donors counted as recovered after two negative PCRs, clearance, or resolved symptoms. V lost 2 bases and J lost 1, with 14 bases in between. The CDR3 consists of 16 residues. Germline values: CDR1 SGHAT, CDR2 FQDESV (reference sequence). Original processing methods: Reference gene primer amplification in the assay estimated nucleated cell counts. Some clones are missing from TCRdb's copy, which holds only in-frame ones; the method was immunoSEQ multiplex PCR. V and J calls and clone size are copied from that table; D and trimming were computed from the DNA. The sample has about 130,000 clones; over 80% are singletons.

The chain combines TRBV11-1 with TRBJ2-5, with D perhaps TRBD2 (6 bases). Sequenced: PBMCs or T cells enriched from blood (not recorded which). The clonotype originates from a man aged 25-45 years who had recovered from COVID-19. The CDR3: CASSLRVGGAQETQYF. DNA for the CDR3: TGTGCCAGCAGCTTACGGGTCGGCGGGGCCCAAGAGACCCAGTACTTC.